This TCR beta chain was sequenced during a study of shared clonotypes between healthy human individuals. Only CD45RO-negative cells positively selected for CCR7 counted as naive CD8 cells, so terminally differentiated effector memory CD45RA+ cells were excluded. The repertoire was sequenced with immunoSEQ multiplex PCR; TCRdb's copy has only in-frame clones and lacks some. The data hold some 2,000,000 clones, with approximately 95% observed a single time. Looked up from germline, CDR1 is LNHDA and CDR2 is SQIVND (reference sequence). This CDR3 has 15 residues. Unmatched junction bases numbered 9, after V lost 5 bases and J lost 2 bases.

The specimen sequenced was naive CD8+ T cells sorted from blood. This sequence was found in a man between 18 and 29 years old in good health. V and J are TRBV19 and TRBJ2-7, with 7 bases identical to TRBD1. The chain's CDR3 is CASSQKDRVTYEQYF. Written as DNA, the CDR3 is TGTGCCAGTAGTCAGAAAGACAGGGTAACCTACGAGCAGTACTTC.